This passage covers 24 T cell receptor beta chains from one sample sequenced in a study of T-cell reconstitution after alpha-beta-depleted transplantation in children. Preparation of the TCRbeta library used unique molecular identifiers. TCRdb reprocessed the PCR reads via MiXCR and lists one record per CDR3 protein. The sample has about 610,000 distinct CDR3 sequences; about 10% are singletons. The sample in question was PBMCs from the stem cell graft donor, obtained from the stem cell graft. These receptors all stem from a human donor who donated a stem cell graft to a child with acute myeloid leukemia.

The V and J genes are TRBV7-9 and TRBJ1-1, with D perhaps matching TRBD1 (5 bases). This CDR3 is built from 15 residues. Germline CDR1 SEHNR, CDR2 FQNEAQ (reference sequence). The V end lost 6 bases, the J end lost 5 bases, and 19 bases lay between the germline ends. CDR3 residues: CASRPWGPGETEAFF. The CDR3 nucleotides are TGTGCCAGCAGACCCTGGGGACCGGGAGAAACTGAAGCTTTCTTT.

The chain employs TRBV20-1 and TRBJ1-1; D is uncertain. Germline lookup yields CDR1 DFQATT and CDR2 SNEGSKA (reference sequence). The CDR3 runs 11 residues. Trimming stripped 6 bases from V and 2 bases from J, with 7 bases between. The CDR3: CSAHGNTEAFF. CDR3 sequence (DNA): TGCAGTGCCCATGGAAACACTGAAGCTTTCTTT.

This clonotype has a count of ten or more. The genes are TRBV29-1 and TRBJ2-3; 12 bases align to TRBD1. Looked up from germline, CDR1 is SQVTM and CDR2 is ANQGSEA. V was pared by 5 bases and J by 5 bases, with 17 bases of the junction left unmatched. The CDR3 loop spans 18 amino acids. The CDR3 DNA is TGCAGCGTTTCCGGGGCCCACGGGACAGGGGGCTTGAGAGATACGCAGTATTTT. Its protein product is CSVSGAHGTGGLRDTQYF.

V and J are TRBV3-1 and TRBJ2-4; D may be TRBD1 or TRBD2 (6 bases each). The CDR3 has 14 residues. V dropped 2 bases and J dropped 10 bases, with 15 bases sitting between them. Per the germline V gene, CDR1 is LGHDT and CDR2 is YNNKEL (reference sequence). The CDR3 is CASSQRGRGVIQYF. The CDR3 coding sequence is TGTGCCAGCAGCCAACGGGGGCGCGGGGTTATTCAGTACTTC.

This clonotype was counted ten times or more. The rearrangement uses TRBV9 and TRBJ1-2; unclear D gene. Germline lookup yields CDR1 SGDLS and CDR2 YYNGEE. The CDR3 has 15 amino acids. Trimming pared 0 bases from V and 0 bases from J, leaving 9 bases between. CDR3 sequence: CASSVEPGTNYGYTF. The CDR3 DNA reads TGTGCCAGCAGCGTAGAGCCGGGAACTAACTATGGCTACACCTTC.

The rearrangement links TRBV7-2 to TRBJ2-7; the match to TRBD2 covers 9 bases. V lost 0 bases and J lost 7; bases outside the gene matches: 10. There are 16 residues in the CDR3. Germline CDR1 and CDR2: SGHTA and FQGNSA. Written as DNA, the CDR3 is TGTGCCAGCAGCTTAGCCCCCGGGACTAGCTATCTTGAGCAGTACTTC. It specifies CASSLAPGTSYLEQYF.

There are many counts of this clonotype. The chain recombines TRBV2 with TRBJ2-1, with D possibly TRBD2 on 7 matching bases. With 6 bases removed from V and 8 bases from J, the gap between germline ends came to 14 bases. This CDR3 is 13 amino acids long. Germline CDR1 SNHLY, CDR2 FYNNEI. The CDR3: CASRSQGGHEQFF. The CDR3 DNA reads as TGTGCCAGCAGATCACAGGGAGGGCATGAGCAGTTCTTC. Supplemented by reference TRBV2 and TRBJ2-1, the full variable domain reads EPEVTQTPSHQVTQMGQEVILRCVPISNHLYFYWYRQILGQKVEFLVSFYNNEISEKSEIFDDQFSVERPDGSNFTLKIRSTKLEDSAMYFCASRSQGGHEQFFGPGTRLTVL.

The V call is TRBV30, the J call TRBJ1-5; D ambiguous. CDR1 is GTSNPN and CDR2 is SVGIG in the germline V gene (reference sequence). The CDR3 consists of 13 residues. V lost 3 bases and J 7 bases, leaving 13 bases between the germline ends. The CDR3 nucleotides read TGTGCCTGGAGGCCGGGTAATAACCAGCCCCAGCATTTT. The encoded protein is CAWRPGNNQPQHF.

V is TRBV6-5 and J is TRBJ1-1, with D tentatively TRBD1 (5 bases). Germline assignment: CDR1 MNHEY and CDR2 SVGAGI. The germline V and J ends were trimmed by 4 bases and 8 bases, with 14 bases remaining between them. This CDR3 has 13 residues. For the CDR3, the DNA is TGTGCCAGCAGTTCAGGGTACGGTCTGGAAGCTTTCTTT. Encoded protein: CASSSGYGLEAFF.

V usage is TRBV6-2 or TRBV6-3 and J usage is TRBJ2-7, with 9 bases identical to TRBD1. After removal of 6 bases from V and 6 bases from J, the junction contained 3 bases not matched to a gene. CDR3 length: 12 amino acids. CDR1 and CDR2 (germline): MNHEY, SVGEGT. The CDR3 sequence is CASSGQGIEQYF. The CDR3 DNA reads as TGTGCCAGCAGCGGACAGGGGATCGAGCAGTACTTC.

This clonotype has more than one count but fewer than ten. V is TRBV20-1 and J is TRBJ2-3; the D is unclear. The germline V gene encodes CDR1 DFQATT and CDR2 SNEGSKA (reference sequence). Trimming cost V 0 bases and J 6 bases, with 13 bases left between them. CDR3 length: 14 amino acids. CDR3 DNA: TGCAGTGCTAGAGATCTCGGGTCCCCGGATACGCAGTATTTT. Amino acid sequence: CSARDLGSPDTQYF.

This clonotype was seen only a few times. The rearrangement links TRBV28 to TRBJ1-3, with TRBD1 as a possible D gene (5 bases). V was trimmed by 8 bases and J by 4 bases, leaving 18 bases between them. There are 15 residues in the CDR3. Germline loops: CDR1 MDHEN, CDR2 SYDVKM. The CDR3 here is CASEDRGTQGNTIYF. The CDR3 DNA is TGTGCCAGCGAAGATCGGGGGACGCAAGGAAACACCATATATTTT.

The table lists this clonotype with a few counts. The V gene is TRBV20-1, the J gene TRBJ2-6, with D unresolved. In germline, CDR1 is DFQATT, CDR2 SNEGSKA (reference sequence). The CDR3 loop spans 12 amino acids. Trimming stripped 7 bases from V and 0 bases from J, with 4 bases between. CDR3: CSGVSGANVLTF. The CDR3 DNA reads as TGCAGTGGCGTCTCTGGGGCCAACGTCCTGACTTTC.

This clonotype was recorded at least ten times. This chain connects TRBV27 to TRBJ2-1; D uncertain. Germline V CDR1 and CDR2: MNHEY, SMNVEV (reference sequence). The germline V and J ends were trimmed by 7 bases and 11 bases, with 18 bases remaining between them. This CDR3 has 13 residues. The CDR3 sequence: CASNGPAGGQQFF. The CDR3 bases are TGTGCCAGCAATGGACCCGCCGGCGGACAGCAGTTCTTC.

This clonotype was detected only a few times. The junction does not match germline at one end; this may be a read error. V and J are TRBV7-7 and TRBJ2-5; no clear D. Germline CDR1 SSHAT, CDR2 FNYEAQ (reference sequence). This CDR3 has 15 amino acids. The CDR3 sequence is CASSLLGVGQETQYF. The CDR3 nucleotides are TGTGCTAGCAGCTTACTTGGAGTGGGGCAAGAGACCCAGTACTTC.

The rearrangement links TRBV29-1 to TRBJ1-1, with TRBD1 identical over 7 bases. Germline assignment: CDR1 SQVTM and CDR2 ANQGSEA. J gave up 1 base and V 0 bases, and 5 bases lay outside the gene matches. This CDR3 has 15 amino acids. The CDR3 loop reads CSVEDYGTENTEAFF. CDR3 bases: TGCAGCGTTGAAGATTATGGGACAGAGAACACTGAAGCTTTCTTT. Looking up the rest from reference TRBV29-1 and TRBJ1-1 gives the full variable domain: SAVISQKPSRDICQRGTSLTIQCQVDSQVTMMFWYRQQPGQSLTLIATANQGSEATYESGFVIDKFPISRPNLTFSTLTVSNMSPEDSSIYLCSVEDYGTENTEAFFGQGTRLTVV.

This clonotype was seen ten or more times. This chain connects TRBV15 to TRBJ2-7; 7 nucleotides agree with TRBD2. There are 17 residues in the CDR3. Looked up from germline, CDR1 is LNHNV and CDR2 is YYDKDF (reference sequence). The V segment lost 0 bases and the J segment 0 bases; nucleotides outside the gene matches: 8. The CDR3 protein is CATSRDRGVPSSYEQYF. CDR3 DNA: TGTGCCACCAGCAGAGATCGGGGGGTACCGAGCTCCTACGAGCAGTACTTC.

This clonotype has at least ten counts. The chain joins TRBV29-1 to TRBJ2-1, with D perhaps TRBD1 or TRBD2 (5 bases each). CDR1 and CDR2 from the germline V gene are SQVTM and ANQGSEA. Trimming stripped 6 bases from V and 4 bases from J, with 22 bases between. CDR3 length: 16 residues. CDR3 nucleotides: TGCAGCGTACTACTTTGGGACCCATCGGGGTACAATGAGCAGTTCTTC. This translates into CSVLLWDPSGYNEQFF.

This clonotype showed up many times. This chain connects TRBV4-3 to TRBJ2-3, with TRBD2 matching over 7 bases. The V segment lost 3 bases and the J segment 6 bases; nucleotides outside the gene matches: 3. The CDR3 covers 13 residues. CDR1 LGHNA and CDR2 YSLEER come from the germline V gene. The CDR3 spells CASSQGLRDTQYF. In DNA form, the CDR3 reads TGCGCCAGCAGCCAGGGACTACGGGATACGCAGTATTTT.

In its sample, this clonotype was seen many times. The chain recombines TRBV6-2 or TRBV6-3 with TRBJ2-7; D uncertain. Per the germline V gene, CDR1 is MNHEY and CDR2 is SVGEGT. The CDR3 runs to 12 residues. V shed 0 bases and J shed 7 bases, with 7 bases lying between them. The CDR3: CASSYSGLEQYF. The CDR3 nucleotides are TGTGCCAGCAGTTACTCGGGATTGGAGCAGTACTTC.

This clonotype was detected a few times. The chain combines TRBV6-2 or TRBV6-3 with TRBJ2-7; 7 bases fit TRBD1. The CDR3 contains 14 residues. V was clipped by 6 bases and J by 4 bases; unmatched bases: 9. Germline loops: CDR1 MNHEY, CDR2 SVGEGT. The CDR3 nucleotides are TGTGCCAGCAGACCTCCGGGACAGCGGTACGAGCAGTACTTC. Amino acids: CASRPPGQRYEQYF.

The rearrangement links TRBV9 to TRBJ2-1; D perhaps matches TRBD2 (5 bases). The CDR3 covers 14 residues. Trimming took 0 bases from V and 8 from J, leaving 12 bases between them. CDR1 SGDLS and CDR2 YYNGEE come from the germline V gene. The CDR3 nucleotides are TGTGCCAGCAGCGTAGGGGGAGTCAAGGATGAGCAGTTCTTC. Translating gives CASSVGGVKDEQFF.

In this sample, this clonotype turned up many times. The chain links TRBV5-1 to TRBJ1-3, with D maybe TRBD1 (5 bases). Trimming took 4 bases from V and 0 from J, leaving 17 bases between them. Germline V gene data show CDR1 as SGHRS and CDR2 as YFSETQ. The CDR3 totals 17 residues. The CDR3 spells CASSPRGTEGSGNTIYF. CDR3 nucleotides: TGCGCCAGCAGCCCCCGGGGGACGGAGGGCTCTGGAAACACCATATATTTT.

The sample holds many counts of this clonotype. The V call is TRBV6-5, the J call TRBJ2-3, with TRBD2 identical over 7 bases. This CDR3 is 17 amino acids long. V shed 2 bases, J shed 0 bases, and the junction held 8 bases outside the gene matches. Per germline, CDR1 MNHEY and CDR2 SVGAGI. The CDR3 region is CASSYRSSGRSTDTQYF. The CDR3 region has the DNA TGTGCCAGCAGTTACAGGTCTAGCGGACGTAGCACAGATACGCAGTATTTT.